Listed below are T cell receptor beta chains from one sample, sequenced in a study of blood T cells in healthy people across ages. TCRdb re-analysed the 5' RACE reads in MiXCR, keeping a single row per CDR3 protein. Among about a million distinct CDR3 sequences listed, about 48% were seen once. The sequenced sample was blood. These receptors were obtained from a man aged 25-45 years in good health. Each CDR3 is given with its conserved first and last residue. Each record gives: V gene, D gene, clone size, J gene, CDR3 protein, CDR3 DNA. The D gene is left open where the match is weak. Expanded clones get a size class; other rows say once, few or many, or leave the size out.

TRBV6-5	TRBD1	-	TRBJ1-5	CASSSSGTGGQDQPQHF	TGTGCCAGCAGTTCATCCGGGACAGGGGGCCAGGATCAGCCCCAGCATTTT
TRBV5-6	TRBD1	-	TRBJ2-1	CASSFYRDRPYNEQFF	TGTGCCAGCAGCTTTTACCGGGACAGGCCATACAATGAGCAGTTCTTC
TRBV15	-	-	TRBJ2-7	CATSRVSNYEQYF	TGTGCCACCAGCAGGGTTTCCAACTACGAGCAGTACTTC
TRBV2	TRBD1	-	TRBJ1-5	CASLGQDSNQPQHF	TGTGCCAGTTTGGGACAGGATAGCAATCAGCCCCAGCATTTT
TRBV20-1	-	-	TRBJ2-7	CSADGTVYEQYF	TGCAGTGCCGACGGGACCGTCTACGAGCAGTACTTC
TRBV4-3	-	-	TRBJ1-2	CASSQDGSLYGYTF	TGCGCCAGCAGCCAAGATGGCAGCCTCTATGGCTACACCTTC
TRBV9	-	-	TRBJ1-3	CASSVQGLSSGNTIYF	TGTGCCAGCAGCGTCCAGGGCCTAAGCTCTGGAAACACCATATATTTT
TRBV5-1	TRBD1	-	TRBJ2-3	CASSLAYRGLSDTQYF	TGTGCCAGCAGCTTGGCCTACAGGGGGCTATCAGATACGCAGTATTTT
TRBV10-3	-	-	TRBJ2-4	CAISESQGKHIQYF	TGTGCCATCAGTGAGTCGCAGGGGAAGCACATTCAGTACTTC
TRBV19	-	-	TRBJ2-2	CASSPAGNTGELFF	TGTGCCAGTAGCCCTGCGGGGAACACCGGGGAGCTGTTTTTT
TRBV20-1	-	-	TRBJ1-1	CSARDISHSGTEAFF	TGCAGTGCTAGAGATATTAGCCACAGCGGTACTGAAGCTTTCTTT
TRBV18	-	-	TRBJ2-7	CASSPGVSSYEQYF	TGTGCCAGCTCCCCAGGGGTGTCTTCCTACGAGCAGTACTTC
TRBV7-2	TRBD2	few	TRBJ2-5	CASKERRTSLLYF	TGTGCCAGCAAGGAGCGGCGGACTAGTCTTTTGTACTTC
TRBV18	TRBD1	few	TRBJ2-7	CASSSGTGGPYEQYF	TGTGCCAGCTCGTCCGGGACAGGGGGCCCATACGAGCAGTACTTC
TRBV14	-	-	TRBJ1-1	CASSQQKLATGEAFF	TGTGCCAGCAGCCAACAAAAGCTGGCGACAGGTGAAGCTTTCTTT
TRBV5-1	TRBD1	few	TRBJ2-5	CASSRTGDQETQYF	TGCGCCAGCAGCCGGACAGGAGATCAAGAGACCCAGTACTTC
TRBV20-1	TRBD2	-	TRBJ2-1	CSVNSGGLRNEQFF	TGCAGTGTGAATAGCGGGGGGCTGCGCAATGAGCAGTTCTTC
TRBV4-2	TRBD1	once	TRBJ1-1	CASSRQDRESTEAFF	TGTGCCAGCAGCCGGCAGGACAGGGAGTCGACTGAAGCTTTCTTT
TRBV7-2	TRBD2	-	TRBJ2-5	CASSTQAGGEETQYF	TGTGCCAGCAGCACTCAAGCGGGGGGTGAAGAGACCCAGTACTTC
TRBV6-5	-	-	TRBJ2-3	CASRSSTRTDTQYF	TGTGCCAGCAGATCCTCAACTAGGACAGATACGCAGTATTTT
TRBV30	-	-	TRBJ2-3	CAWSDYGGGRDTQYF	TGTGCCTGGAGTGACTATGGCGGGGGCCGAGATACGCAGTATTTT
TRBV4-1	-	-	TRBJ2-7	CASSQGVDRSYEQYF	TGCGCCAGCAGCCAAGGAGTAGACCGCTCCTACGAGCAGTACTTC
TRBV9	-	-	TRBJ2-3	CASSGGNDGAVVFTTDTQYF	TGTGCCAGCAGCGGTGGGAATGATGGGGCAGTCGTTTTCACCACAGATACGCAGTATTTT
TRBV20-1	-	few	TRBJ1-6	CSARLGDGSPLHF	TGCAGTGCTAGATTGGGGGACGGATCACCCCTCCACTTT
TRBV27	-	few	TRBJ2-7	CASSLSWTASYEQYF	TGTGCCAGCAGCTTATCCTGGACGGCTTCCTACGAGCAGTACTTC
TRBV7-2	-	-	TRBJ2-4	CASSLEGGPLRFQYF	TGTGCCAGCAGCTTAGAGGGGGGGCCCTTAAGATTTCAGTACTTC
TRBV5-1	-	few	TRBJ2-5	CASSLDVGGRQETQYF	TGCGCCAGCAGCTTGGACGTGGGGGGACGACAAGAGACCCAGTACTTC
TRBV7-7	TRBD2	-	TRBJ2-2	CASSPIAGDPTGELFF	TGTGCTAGCAGCCCAATAGCGGGGGACCCCACCGGGGAGCTGTTTTTT
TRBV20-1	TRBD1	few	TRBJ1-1	CSASWDRGTEAFF	TGCAGTGCTAGTTGGGACAGGGGCACTGAAGCTTTCTTT
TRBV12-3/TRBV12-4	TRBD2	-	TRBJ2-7	CASSFSGGINEQYF	TGTGCCAGCAGTTTCAGCGGGGGCATCAACGAGCAGTACTTC
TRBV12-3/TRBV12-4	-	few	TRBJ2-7	CAVGQLISEQYF	TGCGCCGTAGGACAGTTGATTTCCGAGCAGTACTTC
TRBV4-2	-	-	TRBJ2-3	CASSLSGTQPTDTQYF	TGTGCCAGCAGCTTATCCGGGACCCAACCCACAGATACGCAGTATTTT
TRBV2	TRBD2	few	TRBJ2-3	CASSTSGATQYF	TGTGCCAGCAGCACTAGCGGGGCTACGCAGTATTTT
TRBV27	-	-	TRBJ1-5	CASSGKLDQGGNQPQHF	TGTGCCAGCAGTGGAAAACTGGACCAGGGCGGCAATCAGCCCCAGCATTTT